This TCR beta chain was found in a study of shared clonotypes between healthy human individuals. This clone was detected only a few times. Other DNA variants within this sample encode the same CDR3. An assay was performed, and its level was deep. Repertoires were generated with immunoSEQ multiplex PCR, while TCRdb's copy carries only in-frame clones and drops some. The sample holds hundreds of thousands of clones, 95% seen once. J lost 0 bases, V lost 2 bases, and 3 bases had no gene match. This CDR3 has 16 amino acids. The V gene's germline CDR1 is GTSNPN and CDR2 SVGIG (reference sequence). CD45RO-negative, CCR7-positively selected cells formed the naive CD8 fraction, excluding terminally differentiated effector memory CD45RA+ cells.

Sequenced input: naive CD8+ T cells sorted from blood. The J gene is TRBJ2-3, the V gene TRBV30; 12 nucleotides align to TRBD2. The sequence was obtained from a woman aged 30 to 39 in good health. The CDR3 spells CAWSPGLAGSTDTQYF. DNA of the CDR3: TGTGCCTGGAGTCCCGGACTAGCGGGAAGCACAGATACGCAGTATTTT.